A single sample is the source of the 9 T cell receptor beta chains below, sequenced in a study of blood T cell repertoires in COVID-19. Produced via immunoSEQ multiplex PCR; TCRdb's table is partial and in-frame only. The repertoire holds about 180,000 clones, with under 85% as singletons. The sample taken for sequencing was peripheral blood. The receptors were sampled from a woman aged 70 to 79 with COVID-19, enrolled during active disease.

Worth noting for this clone: Other nucleotide sequences from this sample produce the same CDR3. V is TRBV30 and J is TRBJ1-1, with D unclear. V lost 0 bases and J 1 base, leaving 9 bases between the germline ends. The V gene's germline CDR1 is GTSNPN and CDR2 SVGIG (reference sequence). This CDR3 is 14 amino acids long. As DNA, the CDR3 is TGTGCCTGGAGTGTTCTGGGGAGGAACACTGAAGCTTTCTTT. Its translation is CAWSVLGRNTEAFF. The variable domain in full, with the rest retrieved from reference TRBV30 and TRBJ1-1, is SQTIHQWPATLVQPVGSPLSLECTVEGTSNPNLYWYRQAAGRGLQLLFYSVGIGQISSEVPQNLSASRPQDRQFILSSKKLLLSDSGFYLCAWSVLGRNTEAFFGQGTRLTVV.

This rearrangement joins TRBV19 to TRBJ2-5, with D possibly TRBD2 on 5 matching bases. From germline, CDR1 is LNHDA and CDR2 SQIVND (reference sequence). The CDR3 is 15 residues long. V was cut by 3 bases and J by 5 bases, with 16 bases left in between. CDR3 sequence reads: CASSIDGGVVETQYF. The CDR3 nucleotides are TGTGCCAGTAGTATTGACGGAGGCGTGGTGGAGACCCAGTACTTC.

The chain employs TRBV27 and TRBJ2-7; weak D call: TRBD2 (5 bases). Germline CDR1 MNHEY, CDR2 SMNVEV (reference sequence). V shed 5 bases and J shed 9 bases, with 23 bases lying between them. The CDR3 totals 15 residues. As DNA, the CDR3 is TGTGCCAGCAGTACCGGTGCTAGCTATCGGCGAGGGCAGTACTTC. This gives the protein CASSTGASYRRGQYF.

The genes are TRBV18 and TRBJ2-1, with D possibly matching TRBD2 (5 bases). V lost 1 base to trimming and J lost 6 bases, with 19 bases between them. CDR1 KGHSH and CDR2 LQKENI come from the germline V gene. The length of the CDR3 is 17 residues. CDR3 sequence (DNA): TGTGCCAGCTCACCACGAGGGCCTAGTGATTCCCCCAATGAGCAGTTCTTC. Amino acid sequence: CASSPRGPSDSPNEQFF.

The chain recombines TRBV19 with TRBJ2-6; possible D gene TRBD2, 6 bases. The CDR3 covers 16 residues. CDR1 and CDR2 (germline): LNHDA, SQIVND (reference sequence). V was pared by 7 bases and J by 2 bases, with 15 bases between. The CDR3 loop reads CASNNPGVAGANVLTF. CDR3 DNA sequence: TGTGCCAGTAATAACCCGGGGGTGGCTGGGGCCAACGTCCTGACTTTC.

The gene calls are TRBV28 and TRBJ1-2, with D possibly TRBD1 on 6 matching bases. Per the germline V gene, CDR1 is MDHEN and CDR2 is SYDVKM. V was cut by 5 bases and J by 7 bases, with 8 bases left in between. The CDR3 length is 11 residues. CDR3: CASSVTGGYTF. The DNA for the CDR3 is TGTGCCAGCAGTGTGACAGGTGGCTACACCTTC.

The rearrangement links TRBV19 to TRBJ1-2, with 7 nucleotides matching TRBD1. V lost 7 bases to trimming and J lost 7 bases; unmatched junction nucleotides: 12. Germline CDR1 and CDR2: LNHDA and SQIVND (reference sequence). The CDR3 extends over 14 amino acids. The CDR3 is CASTFGQEVGGYTF. CDR3 coding DNA: TGTGCCAGTACCTTCGGACAGGAGGTGGGTGGCTACACCTTC.

The V and J genes are TRBV4-1 and TRBJ2-7; no definite D call. CDR1 is MGHRA and CDR2 is YSYEKL in the germline V gene. The CDR3 sequence is 16 residues long. V was clipped by 1 base and J by 2 bases, with 15 bases between them. CDR3 nucleotide sequence: TGCGCCAGCAGCCAAGGCGCGACCCAGGTCCCCTACGAGCAGTACTTC. This sequence encodes CASSQGATQVPYEQYF.

V usage is TRBV18 and J usage is TRBJ1-2; 9 nucleotides line up with TRBD1. Looked up from germline, CDR1 is KGHSH and CDR2 is LQKENI. With 3 bases clipped from V and 4 bases from J, the junction kept 6 bases outside the gene matches. The CDR3 covers 15 residues. The CDR3 sequence is CASSPGTGTIYGYTF. The CDR3 DNA sequence: TGTGCCAGCTCACCCGGGACAGGGACTATCTATGGCTACACCTTC. Full variable domain (outside the CDR3, taken from reference TRBV18 and TRBJ1-2): NAGVMQNPRHLVRRRGQEARLRCSPMKGHSHVYWYRQLPEEGLKFMVYLQKENIIDESGMPKERFSAEFPKEGPSILRIQQVVRGDSAAYFCASSPGTGTIYGYTFGSGTRLTVV.